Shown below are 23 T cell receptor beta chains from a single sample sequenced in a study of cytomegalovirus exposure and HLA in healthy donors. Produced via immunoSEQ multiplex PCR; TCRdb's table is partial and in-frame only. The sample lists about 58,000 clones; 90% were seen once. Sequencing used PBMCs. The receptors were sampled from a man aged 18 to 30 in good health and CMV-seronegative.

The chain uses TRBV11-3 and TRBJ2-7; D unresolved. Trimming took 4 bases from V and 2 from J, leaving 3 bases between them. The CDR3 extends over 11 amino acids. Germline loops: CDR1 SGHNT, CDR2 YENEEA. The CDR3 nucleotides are TGTGCCAGCAGCTCCACCTACGAGCAGTACTTC. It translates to CASSSTYEQYF.

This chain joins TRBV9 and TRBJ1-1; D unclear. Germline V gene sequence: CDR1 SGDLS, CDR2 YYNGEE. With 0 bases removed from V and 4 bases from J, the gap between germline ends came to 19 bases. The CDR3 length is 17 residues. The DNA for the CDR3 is TGTGCCAGCAGCGTAGAGGATTCTGGCAGGTGGTCCACTGAAGCTTTCTTT. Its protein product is CASSVEDSGRWSTEAFF.

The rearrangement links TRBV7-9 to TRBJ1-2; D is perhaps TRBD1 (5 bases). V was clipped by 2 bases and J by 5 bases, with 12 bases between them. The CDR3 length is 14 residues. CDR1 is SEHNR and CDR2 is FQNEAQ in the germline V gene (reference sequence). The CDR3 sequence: CASSLNSGKYGYTF. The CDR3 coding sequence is TGTGCCAGCAGCTTAAATTCAGGGAAATATGGCTACACCTTC.

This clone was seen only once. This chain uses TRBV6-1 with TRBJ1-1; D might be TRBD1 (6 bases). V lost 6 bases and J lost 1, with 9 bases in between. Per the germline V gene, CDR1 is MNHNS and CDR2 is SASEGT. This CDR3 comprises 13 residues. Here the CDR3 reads CASRRQENTEAFF. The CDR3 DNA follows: TGTGCCAGCAGAAGACAGGAGAACACTGAAGCTTTCTTT.

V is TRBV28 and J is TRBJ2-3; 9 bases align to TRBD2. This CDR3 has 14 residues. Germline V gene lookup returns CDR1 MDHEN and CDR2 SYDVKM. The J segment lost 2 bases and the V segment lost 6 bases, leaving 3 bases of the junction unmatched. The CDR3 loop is CASRTSGFTDTQYF. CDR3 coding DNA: TGTGCCAGCAGGACTAGCGGATTCACAGATACGCAGTATTTT.

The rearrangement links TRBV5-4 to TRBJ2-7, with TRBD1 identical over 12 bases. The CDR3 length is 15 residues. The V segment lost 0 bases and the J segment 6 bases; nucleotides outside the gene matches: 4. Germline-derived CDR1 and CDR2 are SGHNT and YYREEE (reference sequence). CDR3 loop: CASSLAGQGAREQYF. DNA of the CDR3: TGTGCCAGCAGCTTGGCGGGACAGGGGGCGCGCGAGCAGTACTTC. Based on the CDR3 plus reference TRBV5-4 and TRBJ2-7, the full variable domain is ETGVTQSPTHLIKTRGQQVTLRCSSQSGHNTVSWYQQALGQGPQFIFQYYREEENGRGNFPPRFSGLQFPNYSSELNVNALELDDSALYLCASSLAGQGAREQYFGPGTRLTVT.

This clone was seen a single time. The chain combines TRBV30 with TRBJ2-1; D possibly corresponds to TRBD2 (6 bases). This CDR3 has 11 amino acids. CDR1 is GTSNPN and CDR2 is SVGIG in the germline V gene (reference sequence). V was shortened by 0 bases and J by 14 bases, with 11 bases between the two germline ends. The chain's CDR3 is CAWSVGGAEFF. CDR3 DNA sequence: TGTGCCTGGAGTGTTGGCGGGGCCGAGTTCTTC.

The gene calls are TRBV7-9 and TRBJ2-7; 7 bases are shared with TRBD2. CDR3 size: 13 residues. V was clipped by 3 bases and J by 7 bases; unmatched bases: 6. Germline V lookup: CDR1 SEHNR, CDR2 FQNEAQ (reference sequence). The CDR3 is CASSFGEAGEQYF. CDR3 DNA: TGTGCCAGCAGCTTCGGCGAAGCGGGAGAGCAGTACTTC.

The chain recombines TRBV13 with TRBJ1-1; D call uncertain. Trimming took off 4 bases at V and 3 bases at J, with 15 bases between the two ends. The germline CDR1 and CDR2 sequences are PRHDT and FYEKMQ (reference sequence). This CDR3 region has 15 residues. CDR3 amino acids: CASSSVGRVDTEAFF. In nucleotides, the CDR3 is TGTGCCAGCAGCTCCGTTGGGCGGGTAGACACTGAAGCTTTCTTT.

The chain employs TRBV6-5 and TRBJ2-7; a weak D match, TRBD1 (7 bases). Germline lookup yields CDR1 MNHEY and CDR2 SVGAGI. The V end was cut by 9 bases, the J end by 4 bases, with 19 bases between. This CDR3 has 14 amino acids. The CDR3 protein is CASRTDQGGYEQYF. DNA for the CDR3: TGTGCCAGTCGAACGGATCAGGGGGGTTACGAGCAGTACTTC.

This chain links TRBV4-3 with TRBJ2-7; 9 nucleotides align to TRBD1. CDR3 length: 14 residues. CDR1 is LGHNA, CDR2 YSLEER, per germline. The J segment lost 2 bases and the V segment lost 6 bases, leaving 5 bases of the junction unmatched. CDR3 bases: TGCGCCAGCAGTTTAAGGACAGGGGCCTACGAGCAGTACTTC. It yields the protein CASSLRTGAYEQYF.

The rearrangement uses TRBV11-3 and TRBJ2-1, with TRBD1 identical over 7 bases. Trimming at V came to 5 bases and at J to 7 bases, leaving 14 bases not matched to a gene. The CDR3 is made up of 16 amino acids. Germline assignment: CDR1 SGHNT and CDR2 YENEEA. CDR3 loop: CASSKRTGTAFNEQFF. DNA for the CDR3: TGTGCCAGCAGCAAGAGGACCGGGACAGCGTTTAATGAGCAGTTCTTC.

The CDR3 spells CASSLLSGGEKLFF. In DNA, the CDR3 is TGTGCCAGCAGCTTGCTGTCGGGGGGAGAAAAACTGTTTTTT. The chain joins TRBV5-6 to TRBJ1-4, with D tentatively TRBD1 (5 bases). The germline gives CDR1 SGHDT, CDR2 YYEEEE. This CDR3 contains 14 residues. V was clipped by 1 base and J by 8 bases, with 12 bases between them.

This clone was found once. The CDR3 DNA is TGTGCCAGCAGCTTTGGGGACAGGGAAATAGATACGCAGTATTTT. This sequence encodes CASSFGDREIDTQYF. The chain couples TRBV5-4 to TRBJ2-3, with 9 bases that match TRBD1. The V and J ends lost 2 bases and 5 bases, in that order; junction bases with no gene match: 6. The CDR3 has 15 amino acids. CDR1 and CDR2 from the germline V gene are SGHNT and YYREEE (reference sequence).

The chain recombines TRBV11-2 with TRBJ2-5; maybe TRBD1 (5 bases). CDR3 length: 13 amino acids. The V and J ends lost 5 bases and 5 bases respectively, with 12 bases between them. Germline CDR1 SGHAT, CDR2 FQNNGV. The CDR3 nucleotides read TGTGCCAGCAGCCGTGACAGAGTCGAGACCCAGTACTTC. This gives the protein CASSRDRVETQYF.

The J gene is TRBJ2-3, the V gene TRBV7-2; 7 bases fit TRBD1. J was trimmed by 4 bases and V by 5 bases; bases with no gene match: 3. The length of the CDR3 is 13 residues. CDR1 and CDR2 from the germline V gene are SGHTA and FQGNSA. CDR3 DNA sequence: TGTGCCAGCAGCCTAGGGGGCGCAGATACGCAGTATTTT. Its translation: CASSLGGADTQYF.

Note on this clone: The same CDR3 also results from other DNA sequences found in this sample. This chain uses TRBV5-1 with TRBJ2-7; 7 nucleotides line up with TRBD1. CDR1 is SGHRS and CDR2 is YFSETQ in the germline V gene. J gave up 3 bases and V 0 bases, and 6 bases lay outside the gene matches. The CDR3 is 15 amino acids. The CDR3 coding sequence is TGCGCCAGCAGCTTGGAGGGGACAGCCTTCTACGAGCAGTACTTC. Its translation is CASSLEGTAFYEQYF.

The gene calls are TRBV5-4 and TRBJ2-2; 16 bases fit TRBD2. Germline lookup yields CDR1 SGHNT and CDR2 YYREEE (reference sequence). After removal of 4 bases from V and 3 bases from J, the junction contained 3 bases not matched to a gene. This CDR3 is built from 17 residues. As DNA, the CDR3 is TGTGCCAGCAGCAAGGGACTAGCGGGAGGGTACACCGGGGAGCTGTTTTTT. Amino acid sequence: CASSKGLAGGYTGELFF.

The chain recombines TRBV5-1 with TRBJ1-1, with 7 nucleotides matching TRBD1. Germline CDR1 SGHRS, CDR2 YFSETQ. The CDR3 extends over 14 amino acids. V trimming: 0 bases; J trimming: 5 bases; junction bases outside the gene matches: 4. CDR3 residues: CASSLGAGGTEAFF. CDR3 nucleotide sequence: TGCGCCAGCAGCTTGGGGGCAGGGGGGACTGAAGCTTTCTTT.

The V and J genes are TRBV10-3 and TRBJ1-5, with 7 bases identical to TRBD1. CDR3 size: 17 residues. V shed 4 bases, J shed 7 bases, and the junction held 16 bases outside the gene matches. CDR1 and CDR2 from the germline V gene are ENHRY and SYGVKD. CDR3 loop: CAISVSQRQGPEQPQHF. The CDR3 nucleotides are TGTGCCATCAGTGTATCTCAAAGACAGGGACCCGAACAGCCCCAGCATTTT.

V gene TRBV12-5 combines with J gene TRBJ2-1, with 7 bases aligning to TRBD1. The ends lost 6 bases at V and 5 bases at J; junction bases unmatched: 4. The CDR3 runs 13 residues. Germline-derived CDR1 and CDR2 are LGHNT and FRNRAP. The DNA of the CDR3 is TGTGCTAGTGGGAAACAGGGGAACAATGAGCAGTTCTTC. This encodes CASGKQGNNEQFF.

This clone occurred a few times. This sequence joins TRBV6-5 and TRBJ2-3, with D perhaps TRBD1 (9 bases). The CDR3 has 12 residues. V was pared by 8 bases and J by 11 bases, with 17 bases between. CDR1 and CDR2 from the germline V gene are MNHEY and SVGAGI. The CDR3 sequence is CASRGGQGKQYF. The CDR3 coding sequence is TGTGCCAGCCGGGGGGGACAGGGAAAGCAGTATTTT.

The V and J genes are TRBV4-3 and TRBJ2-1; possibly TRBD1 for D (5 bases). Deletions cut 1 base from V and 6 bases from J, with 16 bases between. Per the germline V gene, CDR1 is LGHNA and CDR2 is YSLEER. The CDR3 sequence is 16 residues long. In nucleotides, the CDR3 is TGCGCCAGCAGCCAAGTGTCGGCAGGGCCTGGCAATGAGCAGTTCTTC. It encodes CASSQVSAGPGNEQFF.